This T cell receptor (beta chain) was identified during a study of T-cell memory formation after mild COVID-19 (dated by TCRdb to about 2021). In the study overall: TCR sequence clusters from the two donors were largely donor specific. The cohort comprised two young, previously healthy adult volunteers, one female and one male. T-cell clones expanding and contracting after mild COVID-19 in a couple of donors were tracked by longitudinal TCRalpha and TCRbeta repertoire sequencing. What the authors observed across the whole study: SARS-CoV-2 specificity of the second-wave clones peaking on day 37 was not confirmed. Only a couple of mild cases were covered in the study, and larger cohorts including severe cases with pre-infection samples were considered necessary. Clones contracting from day 15 to 85 had balanced CD4/CD8 phenotypes, while a second wave expanding from day 15 to 37 was biased towards CD4+. Contracting CD4+ clones were found mainly in CM and EM memory subsets, while CD8+ clones were enriched in EMRA. Some responding clones were found in pre-infection memory, which suggests that pre-existing cross-reactive memory T cells took part in the SARS-CoV-2 response.

Data came from an Illumina NovaSeq 6000. TCRalpha and TCRbeta cDNA libraries were built by 5'RACE with constant-segment primers, adding sample barcodes and unique molecular identifiers. RNA was extracted from every sample with Trizol reagent. The libraries were amplified in two PCR steps, and the second step added a second sample barcode and Illumina TruSeq adapters. Sequencing of the libraries was done on an Illumina NovaSeq, producing 2 x 150 bp paired-end reads. As for how the authors treated the data: Demultiplexing of reads and collapsing into UMI-guided consensus sequences were performed with migec v1.2.7. Using mixcr v2.1.11, UMI consensuses were aligned to TRA and TRB V and J templates and then assembled into clonotypes. Expanded or contracted clonotypes were those called significant by both edgeR and NoisET, with noise models trained on biological replicates. For edgeR calls, the thresholds were a false discovery rate-adjusted p below 0.01 and a log2 fold-change of 1. As an exploratory analysis of dynamics, max-normalized trajectories of the 1000 most abundant clonotypes were examined with PCA combined with hierarchical clustering. Separately sequenced CD4+ and CD8+ repertoires were used to assign the CD4 or CD8 phenotype of responding clones. TCRdb ran its own pipeline on the public reads, namely fastp trimming at Q25 and MiXCR clone calling, and kept in-frame beta chains. Rows are unified per CDR3 protein, each entry keeping the most common DNA and genes. V and J calls and clone size were set by TCRdb, not the authors. The sample table shows hundreds of thousands of distinct CDR3 sequences, and roughly 18% are seen once. About 12% of the sample belongs to the ten largest clones.

Based on the germline V gene, the CDR1 and CDR2 sequences are SQVTM and ANQGSEA. V lost 4 bases and J lost 2 bases; the stretch between them is 12 bases long. The CDR3, cysteine through phenylalanine, is 13 amino acids long. Of the read, only the CDR3 DNA is kept; its 39 bases are in frame from base 1. With respect to this clonotype: No antigen is known for it. Base-call qualities are not available, and no considerably larger clone is one nucleotide away.

Ficoll-Paque density gradient centrifugation was the method used to isolate PBMCs. The receptor comes from an adult woman who had mild COVID-19 (a few samples of this study predate the infection). The sample titles of this study are shuffled in the database, so cell type and time point are left out; the donor was told from shared clones. The sequenced material came from PBMCs or a T cell subset sorted from them (not recorded which). In this chain, TRBV29-1 is recombined with TRBJ2-7; the D gene assignment is ambiguous. Here the CDR3 is given as CSVGPQSPYEQYF. The DNA sequence is given as TGCAGCGTTGGCCCCCAGAGTCCCTACGAGCAGTACTTC.